The 21 T cell receptor beta chains below were found in one sample sequenced in a study of blood T cell repertoires in COVID-19. TCRdb keeps only in-frame clones here, not all; method: immunoSEQ multiplex PCR. Of about 49,000 clones listed, 65% to 90% are singletons. The material sequenced was peripheral blood. The source is a woman older than 75 with COVID-19, enrolled during active disease.

This chain uses TRBV9 with TRBJ2-7; possibly TRBD2 for D (7 bases). The V and J ends lost 0 bases and 4 bases respectively, with 14 bases between them. The CDR3 runs to 15 residues. CDR1 and CDR2 from the germline V gene are SGDLS and YYNGEE. CDR3 DNA: TGTGCCAGCAGCGTAGCTTCTCGGGGGGCTTACGAGCAGTACTTC. Its translation is CASSVASRGAYEQYF. Full variable domain (missing parts from reference TRBV9 and TRBJ2-7): DSGVTQTPKHLITATGQRVTLRCSPRSGDLSVYWYQQSLDQGLQFLIQYYNGEERAKGNILERFSAQQFPDLHSELNLSSLELGDSALYFCASSVASRGAYEQYFGPGTRLTVT.

The chain joins TRBV3-1 (or the pseudogene TRBV3-2) to TRBJ2-3, with TRBD2 identical over 14 bases. CDR1 and CDR2 (germline): LGHDT, YNNKEL (reference sequence). The CDR3 totals 19 residues. With V trimmed by 0 bases and J by 1 base, 6 bases remained unmatched. The CDR3 coding sequence is TGTGCCAGCAGCCAAGATCTGGGACTAGCGGGAGAGGGCACAGATACGCAGTATTTT. Its translation: CASSQDLGLAGEGTDTQYF.

V usage is TRBV10-1 and J usage is TRBJ1-1, with TRBD1 as a possible D gene (6 bases). V lost 4 bases to trimming and J lost 9 bases, with 15 bases between them. The germline gives CDR1 WNHNN, CDR2 SYGVQD (reference sequence). The CDR3 loop spans 13 amino acids. This CDR3 is CASSGGTRSQAFF. The CDR3 coding sequence is TGCGCCAGCAGTGGTGGGACAAGATCTCAAGCTTTCTTT.

The rearrangement links TRBV9 to TRBJ2-1; 8 bases agree with TRBD2. The CDR3 has 15 residues. V shed 0 bases and J 9 bases; nucleotides not matched to a gene: 8. In germline, CDR1 is SGDLS, CDR2 YYNGEE. CDR3 protein: CASSVDRLAFVEQFF. CDR3 DNA sequence: TGTGCCAGCAGCGTAGACCGACTAGCGTTTGTTGAGCAGTTCTTC.

The V call is TRBV7-6, the J call TRBJ1-5; D perhaps matches TRBD1 (5 bases). The CDR3 covers 14 residues. Trimming pared 2 bases from V and 9 bases from J, leaving 14 bases between. Germline loops: CDR1 SGHVS, CDR2 FNYEAQ. The CDR3 DNA follows: TGTGCCAGCAGCTTATCAGGGCCAACAGGGCCCCAGCATTTT. Its translation: CASSLSGPTGPQHF.

In DNA form, the CDR3 reads TGTGCCAGCTCCCAGGGGTCTAACACTGAAGCTTTCTTT. Amino acid sequence: CASSQGSNTEAFF. The chain links TRBV18 to TRBJ1-1; maybe TRBD1 (6 bases). The CDR3 consists of 13 residues. Trimming shortened V by 6 bases and J by 2 bases, and 10 bases separated the two germline ends. From germline, CDR1 is KGHSH and CDR2 LQKENI.

The chain carries TRBV6-5 and TRBJ1-1, with D possibly matching TRBD1 (5 bases). The CDR3 contains 13 residues. Trimming stripped 7 bases from V and 0 bases from J, with 9 bases between. The germline CDR1 and CDR2 sequences are MNHEY and SVGAGI. CDR3 nucleotides: TGTGCCAGCACCAAGACAGTGAACACTGAAGCTTTCTTT. The encoded protein is CASTKTVNTEAFF.

V is TRBV27 and J is TRBJ2-7, with 9 nucleotides matching TRBD1. Germline-derived CDR1 and CDR2 are MNHEY and SMNVEV (reference sequence). J gave up 3 bases and V 4 bases, and 7 bases lay outside the gene matches. This CDR3 is built from 15 residues. CDR3: CASSSLGQGIYEQYF. CDR3 DNA: TGTGCCAGCAGTTCTCTCGGACAGGGGATCTACGAGCAGTACTTC.

This clone was seen a few times. This chain uses TRBV19 with TRBJ1-1; TRBD1 might be the D (6 bases). Trimming pared 4 bases from V and 4 bases from J, leaving 16 bases between. From germline, CDR1 is LNHDA and CDR2 SQIVND (reference sequence). This CDR3 has 15 residues. The CDR3 loop is CASSTRMDSPTEAFF. CDR3 nucleotides: TGTGCCAGTAGTACCCGGATGGACAGTCCCACTGAAGCTTTCTTT.

Concerning this clone: One end of the junction does not line up with germline, which may come from a read error. The chain combines TRBV30 with TRBJ2-7; 12 nucleotides agree with TRBD2. CDR1 and CDR2 from the germline V gene are GTSNPN and SVGIG (reference sequence). The CDR3 spans 13 residues. The CDR3 here is CAWSKGTSGPPAF. The CDR3 DNA sequence: TGTGCCTGGAGTAAGGGGACTAGCGGGCCTCCGGCCTTC.

This clone was observed a single time. The chain employs TRBV2 and TRBJ2-5, with D possibly matching TRBD2 (5 bases). V lost 4 bases to trimming and J lost 5 bases, with 17 bases between them. The CDR3 spans 15 residues. Looked up from germline, CDR1 is SNHLY and CDR2 is FYNNEI. The CDR3, as DNA: TGTGCCAGCAGTGTGGAGGCTAGCTCGTCGGAGACCCAGTACTTC. Translating gives CASSVEASSSETQYF.

V is TRBV6-5 and J is TRBJ2-7; the D gene is possibly TRBD2 (5 bases). CDR1 MNHEY and CDR2 SVGAGI come from the germline V gene. The CDR3 contains 14 residues. The V end lost 6 bases, the J end lost 3 bases, and 15 bases lay between the germline ends. The CDR3 bases are TGTGCCAGCAGGAGGACTGTAACAAGCTACGAGCAGTACTTC. Its protein product is CASRRTVTSYEQYF.

This clone has just a few counts. This rearrangement joins TRBV27 to TRBJ1-5; 7 nucleotides match TRBD1. The CDR3 contains 17 residues. V gave up 3 bases and J gave up 6 bases; unmatched junction bases: 14. Looked up from germline, CDR1 is MNHEY and CDR2 is SMNVEV (reference sequence). Here the CDR3 reads CASSFRTGGGLGQPQHF. CDR3 nucleotide sequence: TGTGCCAGCAGTTTCCGGACAGGAGGCGGATTGGGTCAGCCCCAGCATTTT.

The DNA for the CDR3 is TGTGCCAGCAGCCAAGATAAGAGCCGGAACACCGGGGAGCTGTTTTTT. This sequence encodes CASSQDKSRNTGELFF. The rearrangement links TRBV4-2 to TRBJ2-2; D ambiguous. Germline CDR1 reads LGHNA; CDR2 reads YNFKEQ. The CDR3 has 16 residues. V lost 0 bases to trimming and J lost 1 base, with 9 bases between them.

The V gene is TRBV12-3 or TRBV12-4, the J gene TRBJ2-1, with TRBD2 matching 7 bases. V lost 7 bases and J lost 6; bases outside the gene matches: 0. This CDR3 contains 11 residues. CDR3 amino acids: CASTGGNEQFF. CDR3 DNA: TGTGCCAGCACGGGGGGCAATGAGCAGTTCTTC.

The gene calls are TRBV11-2 and TRBJ2-1, with 7 bases matching TRBD2. After removal of 5 bases from V and 8 bases from J, the junction contained 9 bases not matched to a gene. Germline lookup yields CDR1 SGHAT and CDR2 FQNNGV. This CDR3 contains 14 residues. The CDR3 bases are TGTGCCAGCAGCCCGGGCGGGAGTACTCATGAGCAGTTCTTC. Residues: CASSPGGSTHEQFF.

The chain uses TRBV11-2 and TRBJ2-5; 8 nucleotides line up with TRBD1. Germline V gene sequence: CDR1 SGHAT, CDR2 FQNNGV. With V trimmed by 4 bases and J by 1 base, 8 bases remained unmatched. This CDR3 comprises 16 residues. The CDR3 sequence is CASSYRQGAAQETQYF. The DNA of the CDR3 is TGTGCCAGCAGCTACCGGCAGGGGGCCGCCCAAGAGACCCAGTACTTC.

The chain couples TRBV30 to TRBJ2-7, with a possible D match to TRBD2 (5 bases). The CDR3 consists of 11 residues. Trimming pared 4 bases from V and 7 bases from J, leaving 11 bases between. Germline values: CDR1 GTSNPN, CDR2 SVGIG (reference sequence). The CDR3 here is CAWNGVGEQYF. The CDR3 bases are TGTGCCTGGAACGGGGTAGGAGAGCAGTACTTC.

Only one count was recorded for this clone. Sequence at one end of the junction differs from germline and may be a read error. CDR3 bases: TGTGCCAGCAGCGTGGGGATTCGGACCGACTACGAGCAATACTTC. This sequence encodes CASSVGIRTDYEQYF. This chain uses TRBV9 with TRBJ2-7, with D perhaps matching TRBD2 (5 bases). Germline CDR1 SGDLS, CDR2 YYNGEE. The CDR3 loop spans 15 amino acids.

CDR3 coding DNA: TGTGCCAGCAGCCAAGGCGGGAGCGACCAAGAGACCCAGTACTTC. This encodes CASSQGGSDQETQYF. This chain joins TRBV3-1 (or the pseudogene TRBV3-2) and TRBJ2-5; 7 bases match TRBD2. Germline V gene data show CDR1 as LGHDT and CDR2 as YNNKEL (reference sequence). The CDR3 totals 15 residues. The junction had 2 bases not matched to a gene; V was cut back by 1 base and J by 0 bases.

This clone appeared a few times. This sequence joins TRBV12-3 or TRBV12-4 and TRBJ1-1; 7 bases are shared with TRBD1. V lost 3 bases to trimming and J lost 10 bases; unmatched junction nucleotides: 5. The CDR3 length is 12 residues. The CDR3 sequence: CASSFKGQRAFF. The CDR3 nucleotides are TGTGCCAGCAGTTTTAAGGGACAGAGAGCTTTCTTT.